These 22 T cell receptor beta chains were sequenced from one sample in a study of regulatory T cells in long-lasting Graves disease. Time point in this sample: persistent/refractory GD, antithyroid drugs over 5 years with positive TRAb. The TCR library used RNA extracted from PBMCs. CDR3-region Arm-PCR and iRepertoire HTBI primers produced the TCR beta libraries. TCRdb called the multiplex PCR reads again in MiXCR, with one record for every CDR3 protein. The sample contains fewer than 400,000 distinct CDR3 sequences, less than 25% of which appear only once. The material sequenced was peripheral blood mononuclear cells (PBMCs), taken when the disease was refractory, from a patient treated with antithyroid drugs. Receptor source: a female donor with Graves disease.

This clonotype was recorded at least ten times. V usage is TRBV20-1 and J usage is TRBJ2-5; D is ambiguous. The germline V gene has CDR1 DFQATT and CDR2 SNEGSKA (reference sequence). The CDR3 runs to 10 residues. V was cut by 3 bases and J by 5 bases, with 4 bases left in between. Here the CDR3 DNA reads TGCAGTGCTAGGGGTGAGACCCAGTACTTC. Protein product: CSARGETQYF.

The sample holds a few counts of this clonotype. This chain connects TRBV5-1 to TRBJ2-3, with D possibly TRBD2 on 5 matching bases. The CDR3 length is 14 residues. CDR1 and CDR2 from the germline V gene are SGHRS and YFSETQ. V lost 7 bases and J lost 6, with 18 bases in between. Here the CDR3 reads CASALATRGDTQYF. In DNA, the CDR3 is TGCGCCAGCGCCCTGGCGACCAGAGGGGATACGCAGTATTTT. Full variable domain (missing parts from reference TRBV5-1 and TRBJ2-3): KAGVTQTPRYLIKTRGQQVTLSCSPISGHRSVSWYQQTPGQGLQFLFEYFSETQRNKGNFPGRFSGRQFSNSRSEMNVSTLELGDSALYLCASALATRGDTQYFGPGTRLTVL.

With regard to this clonotype: A much larger clone sits a single nucleotide away, making a read error possible. This chain uses TRBV7-2 with TRBJ2-5, with D perhaps matching TRBD1 (6 bases). The length of the CDR3 is 14 residues. V shed 8 bases and J shed 5 bases, with 18 bases lying between them. The germline V gene has CDR1 SGHTA and CDR2 FQGNSA. Here the CDR3 DNA reads TGTGCCAGCCAGGCCAGTACAGGGACGGAGACCCAGTACTTC. Translated, it gives CASQASTGTETQYF.

This clonotype appeared many times. V and J are TRBV7-6 and TRBJ2-5, with D hard to call. The CDR3 is 18 amino acids. CDR1 and CDR2 from the germline V gene are SGHVS and FNYEAQ. V lost 3 bases, J lost 4 bases, and 24 bases lay in between. CDR3 coding DNA: TGTGCCAGCAGCTTCCTCCAACAATACAAAAGGGTTGGAGAGACCCAGTACTTC. It translates to CASSFLQQYKRVGETQYF.

The chain recombines TRBV5-1 with TRBJ2-2; TRBD2 matches 10 bases. CDR3 length equals 15 residues. Germline assignment: CDR1 SGHRS and CDR2 YFSETQ. V lost 5 bases, J lost 13 bases, and 14 bases stayed unmatched. The CDR3 protein is CASSRDSGLADGLFF. The CDR3 DNA reads as TGCGCCAGCAGTCGGGACAGCGGACTAGCGGACGGGCTGTTTTTT. Full variable domain (missing parts from reference TRBV5-1 and TRBJ2-2): KAGVTQTPRYLIKTRGQQVTLSCSPISGHRSVSWYQQTPGQGLQFLFEYFSETQRNKGNFPGRFSGRQFSNSRSEMNVSTLELGDSALYLCASSRDSGLADGLFFGEGSRLTVL.

This clonotype was counted only a few times. The rearrangement uses TRBV7-9 and TRBJ2-5; possibly TRBD2 for D (6 bases). The CDR3 sequence is 16 residues long. Trimming took off 1 base at V and 1 base at J, with 13 bases between the two ends. Germline CDR1 SEHNR, CDR2 FQNEAQ (reference sequence). The CDR3 spells CASSLVAGPLQETQYF. CDR3 nucleotide sequence: TGTGCCAGCAGCTTAGTTGCGGGACCCCTCCAAGAGACCCAGTACTTC.

This clonotype was picked up many times. The CDR3 here is CASSPESVLNTEAFF. The CDR3 nucleotides are TGTGCCAGCAGCCCCGAATCAGTTCTGAACACTGAAGCTTTCTTT. The genes are TRBV3-1 and TRBJ1-1; unclear D gene. V was cut by 4 bases and J by 0 bases, with 12 bases left in between. This CDR3 has 15 residues. Germline V gene data show CDR1 as LGHDT and CDR2 as YNNKEL (reference sequence).

This clonotype was detected a few times. The chain employs TRBV6-1 and TRBJ2-4, with a possible D match to TRBD2 (7 bases). Looked up from germline, CDR1 is MNHNS and CDR2 is SASEGT. The V and J ends lost 1 base and 0 bases respectively, with 19 bases between them. CDR3 size: 19 residues. CDR3: CASSEGWEGTTLAKNIQYF. CDR3 in DNA: TGTGCCAGCAGTGAAGGGTGGGAGGGGACAACTCTAGCCAAAAACATTCAGTACTTC.

The chain recombines TRBV19 with TRBJ2-5; possible D gene TRBD2, 6 bases. The CDR3 covers 13 residues. V lost 5 bases to trimming and J lost 5 bases, with 12 bases between them. CDR1 is LNHDA and CDR2 is SQIVND in the germline V gene (reference sequence). The CDR3 nucleotides are TGTGCCAGTAGTGCGACTAGTACCGAGACCCAGTACTTC. It encodes CASSATSTETQYF.

This clonotype was found a few times. The chain has TRBV3-1 and TRBJ2-6, with D perhaps matching TRBD2 (5 bases). V was cut by 1 base and J by 2 bases, with 6 bases left in between. The CDR3 is 15 amino acids. CDR1 is LGHDT and CDR2 is YNNKEL in the germline V gene (reference sequence). The CDR3, as DNA: TGTGCCAGCAGCCAAGTTAGCGCTGGGGCCAACGTCCTGACTTTC. Translating it yields CASSQVSAGANVLTF.

The rearrangement joins TRBV19 to TRBJ1-1; D is ambiguous. In germline, CDR1 is LNHDA, CDR2 SQIVND (reference sequence). With 3 bases removed from V and 10 bases from J, the gap between germline ends came to 12 bases. The CDR3 length is 12 residues. For the CDR3, the DNA is TGTGCCAGTAGTATTCCGGGATACAGAGCTTTCTTT. Its protein is CASSIPGYRAFF. The full variable domain, in which reference TRBV19 and TRBJ1-1 provide the parts outside the CDR3, is DGGITQSPKYLFRKEGQNVTLSCEQNLNHDAMYWYRQDPGQGLRLIYYSQIVNDFQKGDIAEGYSVSREKKESFPLTVTSAQKNPTAFYLCASSIPGYRAFFGQGTRLTVV.

This clonotype has a count of ten or more. The chain is built from TRBV12-3 or TRBV12-4 and TRBJ2-7; 7 bases align to TRBD1. The CDR3 is 14 residues long. V trimming: 6 bases; J trimming: 0 bases; junction bases outside the gene matches: 5. The CDR3 DNA sequence: TGTGCCAGCAGCTTGGGACAGAGCTCCTACGAGCAGTACTTC. Encoded protein: CASSLGQSSYEQYF.

The rearrangement uses TRBV27 and TRBJ2-5; D is unresolved. CDR1 MNHEY and CDR2 SMNVEV come from the germline V gene (reference sequence). The CDR3 is 15 residues long. V dropped 0 bases and J dropped 2 bases, with 10 bases sitting between them. The CDR3 here is CASSLSIEDQETQYF. DNA for the CDR3: TGTGCCAGCAGTTTATCGATTGAAGATCAAGAGACCCAGTACTTC.

This clonotype showed up just a few times. The junction and the germline gene differ at one end; a read error may be behind it. The chain joins TRBV6-2 or TRBV6-3 to TRBJ2-7, with 9 bases lining up with TRBD1. CDR1 and CDR2 (germline): MNHEY, SVGEGT. The CDR3 sequence is 14 residues long. CDR3: CASSPGQGSYGQYF. The CDR3, as DNA: TGTGCCAGCAGTCCGGGACAGGGCTCCTACGGGCAGTACTTC.

This clonotype has at least ten counts. V gene TRBV18 combines with J gene TRBJ2-2; D gene ambiguous. This CDR3 region has 12 residues. CDR1 is KGHSH and CDR2 is LQKENI in the germline V gene. Trimming removed 4 bases at V and 8 bases at J, with 8 bases between. Here the CDR3 DNA reads TGTGCCAGCTCACTCCCCGCTGGGGAGCTGTTTTTT. Protein product: CASSLPAGELFF.

The V and J genes are TRBV29-1 and TRBJ2-5, with TRBD2 identical over 9 bases. The germline V gene has CDR1 SQVTM and CDR2 ANQGSEA. Unmatched junction bases numbered 9, after V lost 6 bases and J lost 4 bases. CDR3 length: 14 residues. The CDR3 spells CSVTLAGVGETQYF. CDR3 DNA sequence: TGCAGCGTCACATTAGCGGGAGTTGGAGAGACCCAGTACTTC.

This clonotype turned up a few times. V gene TRBV20-1 combines with J gene TRBJ2-7; 11 bases align to TRBD2. Germline V CDR1 and CDR2: DFQATT, SNEGSKA (reference sequence). The ends lost 5 bases at V and 3 bases at J; junction bases unmatched: 6. The CDR3 is 14 residues long. The CDR3 region is CSASGTSGLYEQYF. The DNA for the CDR3 is TGCAGTGCTTCCGGGACTAGCGGACTCTACGAGCAGTACTTC.

This rearrangement joins TRBV7-8 to TRBJ1-5, with a possible D match to TRBD1 (5 bases). With 5 bases removed from V and 4 bases from J, the gap between germline ends came to 15 bases. The CDR3 is 15 amino acids. CDR1 is SGHVS and CDR2 is FQNEAQ in the germline V gene. CDR3 loop: CASSRDFQPNQPQHF. The CDR3 DNA is TGTGCCAGCAGCCGGGACTTTCAACCTAATCAGCCCCAGCATTTT. The variable domain in full, completed from reference TRBV7-8 and TRBJ1-5, reads GAGVSQSPRYKVAKRGQDVALRCDPISGHVSLFWYQQALGQGPEFLTYFQNEAQLDKSGLPSDRFFAERPEGSVSTLKIQRTQQEDSAVYLCASSRDFQPNQPQHFGDGTRLSIL.

The chain carries TRBV29-1 and TRBJ2-7, with D possibly TRBD2 on 5 matching bases. The ends were cut back, 2 bases at V and 5 bases at J, with 13 bases in the middle. The CDR3 is 13 residues long. Germline V gene sequence: CDR1 SQVTM, CDR2 ANQGSEA. CDR3 DNA sequence: TGCAGCGTTGAACCTGAGGGATTGGACGAGCAGTACTTC. The encoded protein is CSVEPEGLDEQYF.

This clonotype appeared a few times. A much larger clonotype is one base distant, so this may be a read error. The rearrangement joins TRBV7-2 to TRBJ2-5; D not certain. Germline-derived CDR1 and CDR2 are SGHTA and FQGNSA. The CDR3 loop spans 14 amino acids. V lost 5 bases, J lost 1 base, and 11 bases lay in between. CDR3 sequence: CASSVGPSQETQYF. Written as DNA, the CDR3 is TGTGCCAGCAGCGTTGGTCCATCCCAAGAGACCCAGTACTTC.

This clonotype has a count of ten or more. The chain has TRBV5-1 and TRBJ2-7; D gene ambiguous. Trimming left V 1 base short and J 7 bases short, with 12 bases between. The germline V gene has CDR1 SGHRS and CDR2 YFSETQ. The CDR3 extends over 13 amino acids. The CDR3 DNA follows: TGCGCCAGCAGCTTGAATAGCCCCCTTGAGCAGTACTTC. Encoded protein: CASSLNSPLEQYF.

This clonotype was seen repeatedly, ten times or more. The rearrangement links TRBV3-1 to TRBJ1-6; D not resolved. V was clipped by 1 base and J by 11 bases, with 9 bases between them. There are 13 residues in the CDR3. Germline assignment: CDR1 LGHDT and CDR2 YNNKEL (reference sequence). The CDR3 is CASSQAQKTPLHF. Here the CDR3 DNA reads TGTGCCAGCAGCCAAGCTCAGAAAACACCCCTCCACTTT. Full variable domain (missing parts from reference TRBV3-1 and TRBJ1-6): DTAVSQTPKYLVTQMGNDKSIKCEQNLGHDTMYWYKQDSKKFLKIMFSYNNKELIINETVPNRFSPKSPDKAHLNLHINSLELGDSAVYFCASSQAQKTPLHFGNGTRLTVT.